In this sample, the clone carrying this TCR beta chain turned up many times. This sample was taken from a study of blood T cell repertoires in COVID-19. Study context: The United States, Italy and Spain were the sources of the acute and convalescent COVID-19 samples.

The CDR3 has 15 amino acids. V lost 5 bases, J lost 1 base, and 11 bases lay in between. Germline assignment: CDR1 SGHVS and CDR2 FNYEAQ. In the authors' methods: Researchers report that nucleated cell counts were estimated from reference gene primer amplification. The data were produced by immunoSEQ multiplex PCR, yet TCRdb's version contains in-frame clones alone and is incomplete. D and trimming were read from the DNA, whereas the V and J calls and clone size are those reported in that table. Of about 260,000 clones in the sample, 80% to 90% were seen once. V gene TRBV7-6 combines with J gene TRBJ2-2, with D hard to call. The TCR comes from a man younger than 40 with active or convalescent COVID-19. Sequencing was done on a sample of peripheral blood. The CDR3 here is CASSTKHGNTGELFF. As DNA, the CDR3 is TGTGCCAGCAGCACTAAACACGGGAACACCGGGGAGCTGTTTTTT.